One sample yielded the 5 T cell receptor beta chains listed below, sequenced in a study of cytomegalovirus exposure and HLA in healthy donors. The PCR made use of 60 Vbeta and 13 Jbeta primers. The assay was immunoSEQ multiplex PCR, and TCRdb's table has in-frame clones only and misses some. The data contain more than 60,000 clones, less than 80% of them singletons. Sequenced material: PBMCs. These receptor sequences come from a woman aged 40 to 50 in good health and CMV-seropositive.

This chain links TRBV5-6 with TRBJ2-3; a weak D match, TRBD2 (5 bases). The ends were cut back, 0 bases at V and 2 bases at J, with 10 bases in the middle. Per the germline V gene, CDR1 is SGHDT and CDR2 is YYEEEE. This CDR3 has 15 amino acids. CDR3 loop: CASSLGGDYTDTQYF. CDR3 DNA: TGTGCCAGCAGCTTGGGTGGAGACTACACAGATACGCAGTATTTT.

The CDR3 loop is CASSQDEVGPQHF. In nucleotides, the CDR3 is TGTGCCAGCAGCCAAGATGAGGTCGGGCCCCAGCATTTT. The rearrangement links TRBV4-2 to TRBJ1-5, with unresolved D. The CDR3 has 13 amino acids. Trimming cost V 0 bases and J 9 bases, with 9 bases left between them. Germline CDR1 is LGHNA and CDR2 is YNFKEQ.

A remark on this clone: At one end the junction does not follow the germline gene, possibly because of a read error. The CDR3 spells CSSSFTSNGYTF. As DNA, the CDR3 is TGTTCCAGCAGCTTTACTAGTAATGGCTACACCTTC. The chain couples TRBV7-9 to TRBJ1-2; no clear D gene. Germline values: CDR1 SEHNR, CDR2 FQNEAQ (reference sequence). The CDR3 consists of 12 residues.

This clone was picked up a small number of times. V and J are TRBV5-1 and TRBJ2-7; D is unclear. There are 14 residues in the CDR3. The germline CDR1 and CDR2 sequences are SGHRS and YFSETQ. Trimming left V 6 bases short and J 3 bases short, with 16 bases between. CDR3 coding DNA: TGCGCCAGCAAGCCCTTCCCTCCGGGCTACGAGCAGTACTTC. Amino acids: CASKPFPPGYEQYF.

The chain couples TRBV7-9 to TRBJ1-2; TRBD1 is a possible D gene (6 bases). There are 14 residues in the CDR3. Trimming shortened V by 1 base and J by 4 bases, and 10 bases separated the two germline ends. Per the germline V gene, CDR1 is SEHNR and CDR2 is FQNEAQ (reference sequence). The CDR3 coding sequence is TGTGCCAGCAGCTTAGTTGGACAGATCTATGGCTACACCTTC. This sequence encodes CASSLVGQIYGYTF.